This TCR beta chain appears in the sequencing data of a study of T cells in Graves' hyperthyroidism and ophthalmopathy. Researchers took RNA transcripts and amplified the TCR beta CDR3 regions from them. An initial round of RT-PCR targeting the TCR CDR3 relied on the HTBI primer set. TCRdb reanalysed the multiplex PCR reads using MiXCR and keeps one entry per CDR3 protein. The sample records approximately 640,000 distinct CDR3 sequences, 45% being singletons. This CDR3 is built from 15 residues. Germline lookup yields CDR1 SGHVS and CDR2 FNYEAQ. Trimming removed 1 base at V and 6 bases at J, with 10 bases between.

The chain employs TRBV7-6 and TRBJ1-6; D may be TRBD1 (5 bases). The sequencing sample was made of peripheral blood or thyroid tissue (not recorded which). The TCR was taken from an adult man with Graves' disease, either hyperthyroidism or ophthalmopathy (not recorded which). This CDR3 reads CASSLVAGINSPLHF. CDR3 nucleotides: TGTGCCAGCAGCTTAGTAGCAGGGATTAATTCACCCCTCCACTTT.